This TCR beta chain was identified during a study of T cell responses to AZD1222 COVID-19 vaccine (dated by TCRdb to the early 2020s). Background on the whole study: AZD1222 recipients with second doses at about 4 weeks or about 12 weeks were pooled, because spike-specific TCR depth and breadth did not differ between schedules. Trial participants were enrolled by age into subgroups of 18-55, 56-69 and 70-plus years, and about 150, 27 and 61 TCR-sequenced participants, respectively, were included in these subgroups. A total of 230 to 250 trial participants underwent TCR sequencing, of whom some 210 received two doses of AZD1222 and about 26 received two doses of the MenACWY control vaccine. The study at large found these results: No day 14 peak-response samples were available, so repertoires were characterized only after the peak T cell response. The vaccine-associated CD4 TCRs covered the entire spike protein, and the dominant responses fell in regions 160-218 and 743-854. Most participants were white British and females outnumbered males, and the authors suggested that clonal diversity may have been underestimated. Conclusions about previously exposed vaccinees are limited, since just a handful of AZD1222 recipients were seropositive for SARS-CoV-2 at baseline. Reportedly, close to half of the unique spike-specific TCRs recognized epitopes lying outside the regions that are mutated in the B.1.351 and B.1.1.7 variants. In the small 56-69-year group, the increase in depth fell short of significance, most likely because of low power. After two AZD1222 doses, both the breadth and the depth of spike-specific TCRs were significantly higher than at day 0 and than in MenACWY recipients.

Spanning cysteine to phenylalanine, the CDR3 consists of 13 amino acids. Just CDR3 DNA is preserved here, 39 bases in frame from base 1. A distance of 13 bases separates the germline ends of V and J, which lose 3 bases and 5 bases respectively. CDR1 and CDR2 were assigned from the germline V gene (reference sequence) as GTSNPN and SVGIG. Turning to this clone: The antigen it recognizes is unknown. Base qualities are not at hand, and no much larger clone is one base apart.

The CDR3 regions of human TCRbeta chains were analyzed by immunosequencing. The authors' pipeline ran thus. TCRs in the repertoires were matched against a reference library of SARS-CoV-2-specific TCRs that had been generated with the MIRA antigen-specificity platform. Breadth meant the fraction of unique TCRs that were SARS-CoV-2-associated, whereas depth meant the fraction of total T cells that were SARS-CoV-2-associated. Using the MIRA data, each spike-specific TCR was mapped to the spike region that the TCR reacts to and placed in a CD4 or CD8 class. Log10-transformed breadth and depth values were compared by one-way ANOVA with Sidak's multiple comparisons tests. The immuneACCESS repertoire file appears here via TCRdb, limited to in-frame rearrangements. These files lack a portion of the clones; in checked studies, under half of the deficit traces to unresolved V genes, and the cause of the others is not known. For V, J and clone size, that table is used; D and trimming come from the DNA. This sample has some 100,000 clones in its table, and 70% to 90% of those were observed once. The top ten constitute roughly 15% of the sample.

This specimen's time point label, per the study, means: baseline before first vaccination. Samples from vaccinated people were obtained from the UK trials COV001 and COV002, which included a single-blind randomized controlled phase 2/3 trial of AZD1222 (ChAdOx1 nCoV-19) in healthy adults. Trial participant PBMC samples were collected at day 0 and day 28 after the second dose for TCRbeta chain sequencing. The source material was peripheral blood, sampled on day 0 of AZD1222 vaccination. This receptor was obtained from an adult in good health. The V and J segments used are TRBV30 and TRBJ1-1; a tentative D match to TRBD1 spans 6 bases. The nucleotides are TGTGCCTGGAGGCCACAGGGAAGAACTGAAGCTTTCTTT. Translated, this gives CAWRPQGRTEAFF.